This T cell receptor beta chain was recorded in a study of PD-L1 blockade in urothelial cancer. Only in-frame clones appear in the TCRdb table, and some are missing; sequencing was by immunoSEQ multiplex PCR. In the table there are around 32,000 clones, about 90% of which are singletons. With 3 bases clipped from V and 0 bases from J, the junction kept 5 bases outside the gene matches. The CDR3 spans 16 residues. Germline assignment: CDR1 MDHEN and CDR2 SYDVKM. The specimen was PBMCs, collected around atezolizumab (anti-PD-L1) treatment. The sequence came from a man between 45 and 60 years old with urothelial cancer. V and J are TRBV28 and TRBJ1-3; TRBD1 matches at 7 bases. The CDR3 here is CASSFMTGSSGNTIYF. The CDR3 DNA is TGTGCCAGCAGTTTTATGACAGGGAGCTCTGGAAACACCATATATTTT. Based on the CDR3 plus reference TRBV28 and TRBJ1-3, the full variable domain is DVKVTQSSRYLVKRTGEKVFLECVQDMDHENMFWYRQDPGLGLRLIYFSYDVKMKEKGDIPEGYSVSREKKERFSLILESASTNQTSMYLCASSFMTGSSGNTIYFGEGSWLTVV.